A single sample gave rise to the 30 T cell receptor beta chains below, sequenced in a study of blood T cell repertoires in COVID-19. Only in-frame clones appear in the TCRdb table, and some are missing; sequencing was by immunoSEQ multiplex PCR. In the table there are around 50,000 clones, roughly 85% of which are singletons. The sample taken for sequencing was peripheral blood. The receptors stem from a woman of 80 years or more with acute or convalescent COVID-19.

Here the CDR3 reads CASSLVGLAGVSSYNEQFF. As DNA, the CDR3 is TGCGCCAGCAGCTTGGTAGGACTAGCGGGGGTGAGCTCCTACAATGAGCAGTTCTTC. The chain carries TRBV5-1 and TRBJ2-1; 13 bases agree with TRBD2. The CDR3 contains 19 residues. With V trimmed by 0 bases and J by 0 bases, 6 bases remained unmatched. Germline loops: CDR1 SGHRS, CDR2 YFSETQ. The full variable domain, with the rest looked up from reference TRBV5-1 and TRBJ2-1, is KAGVTQTPRYLIKTRGQQVTLSCSPISGHRSVSWYQQTPGQGLQFLFEYFSETQRNKGNFPGRFSGRQFSNSRSEMNVSTLELGDSALYLCASSLVGLAGVSSYNEQFFGPGTRLTVL.

The genes are TRBV19 and TRBJ1-5, with D perhaps matching TRBD1 (6 bases). Trimming removed 3 bases at V and 2 bases at J, with 11 bases between. CDR1 and CDR2 (germline): LNHDA, SQIVND (reference sequence). The CDR3 has 15 residues. The CDR3 coding sequence is TGTGCCAGTAGTATTCAACAGGGAGGCAATCAGCCCCAGCATTTT. As protein: CASSIQQGGNQPQHF.

The genes are TRBV2 and TRBJ2-3; TRBD1 is a possible D gene (5 bases). This CDR3 spans 14 amino acids. Germline-derived CDR1 and CDR2 are SNHLY and FYNNEI. V lost 10 bases, J lost 0 bases, and 14 bases lay in between. CDR3 sequence reads: CATLGRDSTDTQYF. CDR3 DNA sequence: TGTGCCACCCTCGGCAGGGATAGCACAGATACGCAGTATTTT.

There are a few counts of this clone. V gene TRBV7-2 combines with J gene TRBJ1-2; D is unresolved. Germline CDR1 and CDR2: SGHTA and FQGNSA. The CDR3 consists of 14 residues. Between the trimmed V and J ends, which lost 5 bases and 4 bases, there was a span of 14 bases. The CDR3 loop is CASSQDGRSYGYTF. The CDR3 DNA is TGTGCCAGCAGCCAAGACGGCAGGTCCTATGGCTACACCTTC. Looking up the rest from reference TRBV7-2 and TRBJ1-2 gives the full variable domain: GAGVSQSPSNKVTEKGKDVELRCDPISGHTALYWYRQSLGQGLEFLIYFQGNSAPDKSGLPSDRFSAERTGGSVSTLTIQRTQQEDSAVYLCASSQDGRSYGYTFGSGTRLTVV.

The chain couples TRBV2 to TRBJ2-7; 7 nucleotides align to TRBD2. The V segment lost 3 bases and the J segment 0 bases; nucleotides outside the gene matches: 8. CDR3 length: 16 amino acids. The germline gives CDR1 SNHLY, CDR2 FYNNEI. CDR3 in amino acids: CASSEGGTDFSYEQYF. CDR3 DNA sequence: TGTGCCAGCAGTGAGGGGGGGACGGACTTCTCCTACGAGCAGTACTTC.

The V call is TRBV3-1 (or the pseudogene TRBV3-2), the J call TRBJ1-1; D gene ambiguous. The CDR3 runs 14 residues. Germline V CDR1 and CDR2: LGHDT, YNNKEL (reference sequence). V was shortened by 1 base and J by 2 bases, with 8 bases between the two germline ends. DNA for the CDR3: TGTGCCAGCAGCCAAGTCGGGGTAAACACTGAAGCTTTCTTT. This sequence encodes CASSQVGVNTEAFF.

This clone was seen once. V usage is TRBV5-1 and J usage is TRBJ1-4; D not certain. Between the trimmed V and J ends, which lost 0 bases and 1 base, there was a span of 7 bases. From germline, CDR1 is SGHRS and CDR2 YFSETQ. The CDR3 covers 15 residues. The CDR3: CASSLAQKTNEKLFF. In DNA, the CDR3 is TGCGCCAGCAGCTTGGCGCAGAAAACTAATGAAAAACTGTTTTTT.

The V and J genes are TRBV9 and TRBJ1-1, with D possibly TRBD1 on 6 matching bases. This CDR3 has 16 residues. Germline V gene sequence: CDR1 SGDLS, CDR2 YYNGEE. V lost 0 bases to trimming and J lost 0 bases, with 12 bases between them. The CDR3 bases are TGTGCCAGCAGCGTAGCTACAGGGCAGCTGAACACTGAAGCTTTCTTT. Protein: CASSVATGQLNTEAFF.

The chain recombines TRBV6-5 with TRBJ2-5, with TRBD2 as a possible D gene (6 bases). Trimming removed 8 bases from V and 10 bases from J, with 20 bases in between. CDR3 size: 13 residues. The V gene's germline CDR1 is MNHEY and CDR2 SVGAGI. The CDR3 is CASRTAGRPNQYF. DNA of the CDR3: TGTGCCAGCCGTACCGCGGGGCGCCCAAACCAGTACTTC.

The chain carries TRBV3-1 (or the pseudogene TRBV3-2) and TRBJ2-7; 7 bases match TRBD1. Germline values: CDR1 LGHDT, CDR2 YNNKEL (reference sequence). There are 14 residues in the CDR3. V shed 4 bases and J 3 bases; nucleotides not matched to a gene: 6. This chain's CDR3 is CASSPEQGIYEQYF. In nucleotides, the CDR3 is TGTGCCAGCAGCCCTGAACAGGGGATCTACGAGCAGTACTTC.

The chain is built from TRBV18 and TRBJ2-5; tentatively, D is TRBD1 (6 bases). The CDR3 loop spans 13 amino acids. The germline V gene has CDR1 KGHSH and CDR2 LQKENI. Trimming took off 2 bases at V and 5 bases at J, with 9 bases between the two ends. The CDR3 DNA follows: TGTGCCAGCTCACCAGGGACACACGAGACCCAGTACTTC. Translation: CASSPGTHETQYF.

This chain uses TRBV30 with TRBJ2-2, with D possibly being TRBD1 (5 bases). With 0 bases removed from V and 5 bases from J, the gap between germline ends came to 13 bases. The CDR3 spans 15 residues. Germline CDR1 GTSNPN, CDR2 SVGIG (reference sequence). The CDR3 spells CAWSVGRAGTGELFF. In DNA, the CDR3 is TGTGCCTGGAGTGTTGGCAGGGCTGGAACCGGGGAGCTGTTTTTT.

A remark on this clone: The sample holds other DNA sequences that translate to the same CDR3. The chain is built from TRBV5-1 and TRBJ2-7; 10 bases are a match to TRBD1. V shed 4 bases, J shed 2 bases, and the junction held 3 bases outside the gene matches. Germline CDR1 and CDR2: SGHRS and YFSETQ. CDR3 length: 14 residues. In DNA form, the CDR3 reads TGCGCCAGCAGCCTAGGACAGGGGGCCTACGAGCAGTACTTC. Its translation is CASSLGQGAYEQYF.

DNA for the CDR3: TGTGCCAGCAGTTCTCAGAATAATTCACCCCTCCACTTT. It encodes CASSSQNNSPLHF. The chain links TRBV13 to TRBJ1-6; no firm D call. This CDR3 region has 13 residues. V gave up 6 bases and J gave up 5 bases, with 8 bases separating them. Germline lookup yields CDR1 PRHDT and CDR2 FYEKMQ (reference sequence).

This chain connects TRBV10-2 to TRBJ2-3; 7 positions agree with TRBD2. V gave up 5 bases and J gave up 0 bases; unmatched junction bases: 17. In germline, CDR1 is WSHSY, CDR2 SAAADI. The CDR3 has 19 amino acids. The CDR3 nucleotides read TGCGCCAGCAGTCCTTGGGGTAGCGGGTTCGGATCTAGCACAGATACGCAGTATTTT. This encodes CASSPWGSGFGSSTDTQYF.

This clone has a handful of counts. V and J are TRBV7-9 and TRBJ1-1; 8 nucleotides agree with TRBD1. CDR1 is SEHNR, CDR2 FQNEAQ, per germline (reference sequence). Losses at the gene ends were 2 bases for V and 4 bases for J; bases not matched to a gene: 3. The CDR3 totals 14 residues. In DNA, the CDR3 is TGTGCCAGCAGCTTAACTACAGGGGGCACTGAAGCTTTCTTT. This translates into CASSLTTGGTEAFF.

The chain has TRBV6-5 and TRBJ1-1; 10 positions match TRBD1. The length of the CDR3 is 15 residues. CDR1 is MNHEY and CDR2 is SVGAGI in the germline V gene. Losses at the gene ends were 6 bases for V and 0 bases for J; bases not matched to a gene: 4. The CDR3 DNA reads TGTGCCAGCAGGGACAGGGGGAGAATGAACACTGAAGCTTTCTTT. It specifies CASRDRGRMNTEAFF.

The rearrangement links TRBV30 to TRBJ1-1, with 7 bases identical to TRBD1. CDR3 length equals 11 residues. Germline CDR1 and CDR2: GTSNPN and SVGIG (reference sequence). The ends lost 5 bases at V and 4 bases at J; junction bases unmatched: 1. This CDR3 is CAWQGGTEAFF. In DNA, the CDR3 is TGTGCCTGGCAGGGGGGCACTGAAGCTTTCTTT. Using reference TRBV30 and TRBJ1-1 for the parts outside the CDR3, the full variable domain is SQTIHQWPATLVQPVGSPLSLECTVEGTSNPNLYWYRQAAGRGLQLLFYSVGIGQISSEVPQNLSASRPQDRQFILSSKKLLLSDSGFYLCAWQGGTEAFFGQGTRLTVV.

The V call is TRBV27, the J call TRBJ1-1; no firm D call. The CDR3 covers 14 residues. The germline CDR1 and CDR2 sequences are MNHEY and SMNVEV (reference sequence). V dropped 3 bases and J dropped 4 bases, with 12 bases sitting between them. CDR3 sequence (DNA): TGTGCCAGCAGTTTCGGGAGTGAGGGCACTGAAGCTTTCTTT. It codes for CASSFGSEGTEAFF.

This chain uses TRBV7-2 with TRBJ1-1; TRBD1 is a possible D gene (6 bases). The germline CDR1 and CDR2 sequences are SGHTA and FQGNSA. With 1 base removed from V and 3 bases from J, the gap between germline ends came to 15 bases. CDR3 length equals 16 residues. The CDR3 loop reads CASSLGIRGGDTEAFF. CDR3 nucleotide sequence: TGTGCCAGCAGCTTAGGAATTCGGGGGGGCGACACTGAAGCTTTCTTT.

This clone was seen once. Likely a read error: the CDR3 ends without its conserved phenylalanine or tryptophan. The DNA is left out, because the CDR3 cannot be placed on it with certainty; the CDR3 is given as TCRdb lists it. CDR3 residues: CASSWLCSGGRERV. The rearrangement uses TRBV5-6 and TRBJ1-2. Per the germline V gene, CDR1 is SGHDT and CDR2 is YYEEEE. Ends included, the CDR3 has 14 residues.

This clone turned up a few times. In the same sample, other DNA sequences code for this CDR3. The V gene is TRBV6-5, the J gene TRBJ1-1; D is undetermined. There are 13 residues in the CDR3. Germline values: CDR1 MNHEY, CDR2 SVGAGI. The ends were cut back, 0 bases at V and 5 bases at J, with 7 bases in the middle. As DNA, the CDR3 is TGTGCCAGCAGTTACTCGGGGAGGACTGAAGCTTTCTTT. It translates to CASSYSGRTEAFF.

The rearrangement uses TRBV15 and TRBJ2-3; the D gene is possibly TRBD1 (7 bases). V lost 5 bases, J lost 6 bases, and 18 bases lay in between. The CDR3 runs to 15 residues. Germline CDR1 LNHNV, CDR2 YYDKDF (reference sequence). CDR3 region: CATSGRDSSRDTQYF. CDR3 bases: TGTGCCACCAGCGGGCGGGACAGCTCCAGGGATACGCAGTATTTT.

The gene calls are TRBV2 and TRBJ1-6; TRBD1 agrees at 7 bases. The CDR3 loop spans 15 amino acids. V lost 6 bases to trimming and J lost 0 bases; unmatched junction nucleotides: 2. Germline V lookup: CDR1 SNHLY, CDR2 FYNNEI. CDR3 bases: TGTGCCAGCAGGGGACAGAGCTCCTATAATTCACCCCTCCACTTT. Amino acids: CASRGQSSYNSPLHF.

The chain employs TRBV27 and TRBJ2-7, with a tentative D call TRBD2 (6 bases). The ends were cut back, 6 bases at V and 0 bases at J, with 18 bases in the middle. CDR3 length: 16 amino acids. Germline CDR1 MNHEY, CDR2 SMNVEV (reference sequence). The CDR3 loop is CASSFRPGTPSYEQYF. In DNA form, the CDR3 reads TGTGCCAGCAGCTTCAGACCCGGGACTCCCTCCTACGAGCAGTACTTC.

The rearrangement joins TRBV6-5 to TRBJ1-2, with D possibly TRBD1 on 5 matching bases. Germline CDR1 MNHEY, CDR2 SVGAGI. V lost 5 bases, J lost 8 bases, and 21 bases lay in between. CDR3 length: 15 residues. The CDR3 nucleotides read TGTGCCAGCAGTCCGCCGGGACTCCAAACGGGCGGCTACACCTTC. This translates into CASSPPGLQTGGYTF.

This rearrangement joins TRBV30 to TRBJ1-5; possibly TRBD1 for D (6 bases). The ends were cut back, 0 bases at V and 5 bases at J, with 11 bases in the middle. The CDR3 extends over 14 amino acids. Germline lookup yields CDR1 GTSNPN and CDR2 SVGIG (reference sequence). CDR3 sequence: CAWSVGGADQPQHF. CDR3 DNA sequence: TGTGCCTGGAGTGTAGGGGGGGCAGATCAGCCCCAGCATTTT.

V gene TRBV30 combines with J gene TRBJ1-2; 7 bases are shared with TRBD1. Per the germline V gene, CDR1 is GTSNPN and CDR2 is SVGIG (reference sequence). The CDR3 length is 14 residues. The junction had 7 bases not matched to a gene; V was cut back by 3 bases and J by 3 bases. The CDR3: CAWRAGTADYGYTF. CDR3 bases: TGTGCCTGGAGAGCCGGGACAGCGGACTATGGCTACACCTTC.

This clone appeared once. The J gene is TRBJ1-1, the V gene TRBV5-1, with 7 positions matching TRBD1. J was trimmed by 4 bases and V by 4 bases; bases with no gene match: 10. Germline V CDR1 and CDR2: SGHRS, YFSETQ. This CDR3 spans 15 amino acids. The CDR3 coding sequence is TGCGCCAGCAGCGAGCTGACAGGGCCGGGCACTGAAGCTTTCTTT. Its protein product is CASSELTGPGTEAFF.

This clone appeared a few times. V is TRBV12-5 and J is TRBJ2-6; D unresolved. Germline V gene lookup returns CDR1 LGHNT and CDR2 FRNRAP. Trimming removed 7 bases at V and 3 bases at J, with 13 bases between. CDR3 length: 15 amino acids. The CDR3 spells CASAPSMSGANVLTF. The DNA for the CDR3 is TGTGCTAGTGCCCCTTCAATGAGTGGGGCCAACGTCCTGACTTTC. Full variable domain (missing parts from reference TRBV12-5 and TRBJ2-6): DARVTQTPRHKVTEMGQEVTMRCQPILGHNTVFWYRQTMMQGLELLAYFRNRAPLDDSGMPKDRFSAEMPDATLATLKIQPSEPRDSAVYFCASAPSMSGANVLTFGAGSRLTVL.